There are a few counts of the clone carrying this T cell receptor beta chain. Its specificity is unknown. This CDR3 is 13 amino acids long. CDR1 is SGHDT and CDR2 is YYEEEE in the germline V gene. V was shortened by 3 bases and J by 6 bases, with 10 bases between the two germline ends. The source of the sample is a study of response to subunit inactivated influenza vaccine. MiXCR, run by TCRdb on the RT-PCR reads, gives a single entry per CDR3 protein. The top ten clones hold roughly 13% of a sample with 540,000 or so distinct CDR3 sequences, around 13% of them seen once. General study findings and limits: Authors suggested each seasonal flu vaccination may recruit only limited numbers of new T cells.

The sequence came from a man aged 45-65 years who received an inactivated influenza vaccine. Sample: PBMCs from blood, taken about 6 weeks after vaccination. The J gene is TRBJ2-1, the V gene TRBV5-6; the D gene is possibly TRBD1 (6 bases). In DNA form, the CDR3 reads TGTGCCAGCAGCTCCGTGGACAGCAATGAGCAGTTCTTC. Its translation: CASSSVDSNEQFF.